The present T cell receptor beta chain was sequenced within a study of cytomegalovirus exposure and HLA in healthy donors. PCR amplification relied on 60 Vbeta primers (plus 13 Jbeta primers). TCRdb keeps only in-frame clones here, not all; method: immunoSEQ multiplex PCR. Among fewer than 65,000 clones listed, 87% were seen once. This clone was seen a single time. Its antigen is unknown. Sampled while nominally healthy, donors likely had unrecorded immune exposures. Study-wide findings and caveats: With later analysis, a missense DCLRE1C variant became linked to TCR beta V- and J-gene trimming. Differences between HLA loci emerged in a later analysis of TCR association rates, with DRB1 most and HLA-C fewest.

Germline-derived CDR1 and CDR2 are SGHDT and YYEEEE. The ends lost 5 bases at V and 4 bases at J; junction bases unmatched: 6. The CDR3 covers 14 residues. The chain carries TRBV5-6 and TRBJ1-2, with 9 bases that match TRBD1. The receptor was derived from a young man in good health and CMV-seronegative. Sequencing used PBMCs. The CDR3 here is CASSTDRGGYGYTF. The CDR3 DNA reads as TGTGCCAGCAGTACGGACAGGGGAGGCTATGGCTACACCTTC. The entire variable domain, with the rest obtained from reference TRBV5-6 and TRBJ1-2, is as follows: DAGVTQSPTHLIKTRGQQVTLRCSPKSGHDTVSWYQQALGQGPQFIFQYYEEEERQRGNFPDRFSGHQFPNYSSELNVNALLLGDSALYLCASSTDRGGYGYTFGSGTRLTVV.